One and the same sample provided the 31 T cell receptor beta chains below, sequenced in a study of cytomegalovirus exposure and HLA in healthy donors. PCR employed 60 Vbeta and 13 Jbeta primers. Data came from immunoSEQ multiplex PCR; TCRdb stores just in-frame clones and leaves some out. Of about 160,000 clones listed, 65% to 85% are singletons. The specimen was PBMCs. Receptors originate from a woman aged 45-60 years in good health and CMV-seropositive.

This clone has only a few counts. J is TRBJ1-2 and V is TRBV2, with 8 nucleotides matching TRBD1. After removal of 9 bases from V and 8 bases from J, the junction contained 11 bases not matched to a gene. Looked up from germline, CDR1 is SNHLY and CDR2 is FYNNEI. The CDR3 length is 13 residues. CDR3 loop: CASTGTGQGGYTF. The CDR3 nucleotides are TGTGCCAGTACCGGGACAGGCCAGGGAGGCTACACCTTC.

The chain has TRBV6-5 and TRBJ2-7; 11 bases map to TRBD1. The CDR3 length is 13 residues. V lost 8 bases and J lost 2; bases outside the gene matches: 2. Germline V gene data show CDR1 as MNHEY and CDR2 as SVGAGI. The CDR3 region has the DNA TGTGCCAGCGGGACAGGGGGACCCTACGAGCAGTACTTC. Translated, it gives CASGTGGPYEQYF.

The chain combines TRBV27 with TRBJ1-1; 10 nucleotides line up with TRBD1. V shed 2 bases and J 4 bases; nucleotides not matched to a gene: 10. The CDR3 has 17 residues. Per the germline V gene, CDR1 is MNHEY and CDR2 is SMNVEV (reference sequence). The CDR3 protein is CASSLIGTGAGATEAFF. The CDR3 DNA sequence: TGTGCCAGCAGTTTAATCGGGACAGGGGCAGGAGCCACTGAAGCTTTCTTT.

V is TRBV6-5 and J is TRBJ1-5; tentatively, D is TRBD1 (5 bases). V was cut by 5 bases and J by 2 bases, with 13 bases left in between. CDR1 is MNHEY and CDR2 is SVGAGI in the germline V gene. The CDR3 is made up of 15 amino acids. CDR3 nucleotides: TGTGCCAGCAGTCGACGATGGGGGGGCAATCAGCCCCAGCATTTT. This sequence encodes CASSRRWGGNQPQHF.

This chain connects TRBV15 to TRBJ1-1, with D perhaps TRBD1 (6 bases). CDR1 and CDR2 from the germline V gene are LNHNV and YYDKDF (reference sequence). V dropped 5 bases and J dropped 7 bases, with 23 bases sitting between them. The CDR3 runs 16 residues. The CDR3 sequence is CATSRGATEGSLEAFF. The DNA of the CDR3 is TGTGCCACCAGCCGGGGGGCGACAGAGGGGAGTCTTGAAGCTTTCTTT. The full variable domain, rest sourced from reference TRBV15 and TRBJ1-1, is DAMVIQNPRYQVTQFGKPVTLSCSQTLNHNVMYWYQQKSSQAPKLLFHYYDKDFNNEADTPDNFQSRRPNTSFCFLDIRSPGLGDTAMYLCATSRGATEGSLEAFFGQGTRLTVV.

The chain is built from TRBV15 and TRBJ1-5; tentative D call: TRBD1 (5 bases). Germline CDR1 reads LNHNV; CDR2 reads YYDKDF (reference sequence). The CDR3 consists of 17 residues. Trimming took 3 bases from V and 6 from J, leaving 21 bases between them. CDR3 in amino acids: CATSRDPIGGFSQPQHF. The DNA for the CDR3 is TGTGCCACCAGCAGGGACCCCATCGGGGGTTTCTCTCAGCCCCAGCATTTT.

This chain joins TRBV2 and TRBJ1-4; 8 positions match TRBD1. This CDR3 region has 15 residues. Germline V CDR1 and CDR2: SNHLY, FYNNEI. J gave up 4 bases and V 4 bases, and 5 bases lay outside the gene matches. This chain's CDR3 is CASSVQGAGNEKLFF. The CDR3 nucleotides read TGTGCCAGCAGTGTCCAGGGGGCTGGTAATGAAAAACTGTTTTTT.

The J gene is TRBJ2-7, the V gene TRBV5-6, with D possibly being TRBD1 (5 bases). This CDR3 spans 13 amino acids. CDR1 and CDR2 (germline): SGHDT, YYEEEE. The V end lost 3 bases, the J end lost 0 bases, and 7 bases lay between the germline ends. CDR3 loop: CASSYDSSYEQYF. DNA for the CDR3: TGTGCCAGCAGCTACGACAGCTCCTACGAGCAGTACTTC.

The chain combines TRBV5-1 with TRBJ1-2, with a tentative D call TRBD1 (5 bases). This CDR3 has 15 residues. V gave up 5 bases and J gave up 7 bases, with 21 bases separating them. The germline gives CDR1 SGHRS, CDR2 YFSETQ. In DNA form, the CDR3 reads TGCGCCAGCAGGCTGGACCCCGGGGGAATAAGTGGCTACACCTTC. Protein: CASRLDPGGISGYTF.

The V call is TRBV27, the J call TRBJ2-1; the match to TRBD2 covers 9 bases. Trimming at V came to 1 base and at J to 9 bases, leaving 13 bases not matched to a gene. The CDR3 is 17 residues long. Germline CDR1 reads MNHEY; CDR2 reads SMNVEV (reference sequence). In DNA form, the CDR3 reads TGTGCCAGCAGTTTATTGGCTAGCGGGGCGGGAAAGAGTGAGCAGTTCTTC. It yields the protein CASSLLASGAGKSEQFF.

The chain uses TRBV27 and TRBJ1-1, with 7 bases that match TRBD1. Germline CDR1 is MNHEY and CDR2 is SMNVEV (reference sequence). This CDR3 has 14 residues. V was pared by 6 bases and J by 7 bases, with 11 bases of the junction left unmatched. The CDR3 region is CASRTDRYGSEAFF. The CDR3, as DNA: TGTGCCAGCAGAACGGACAGGTATGGTAGTGAAGCTTTCTTT.

The rearrangement uses TRBV30 and TRBJ1-4; TRBD1 aligns across 11 bases. The CDR3 has 17 amino acids. CDR1 is GTSNPN and CDR2 is SVGIG in the germline V gene (reference sequence). Trimming took 0 bases from V and 6 from J; bases not matched to a gene: 9. CDR3: CAWSVGTGGFGDEKLFF. DNA of the CDR3: TGTGCCTGGAGTGTGGGGACAGGGGGTTTTGGTGATGAAAAACTGTTTTTT.

The chain is built from TRBV5-1 and TRBJ2-2, with D perhaps TRBD2 (6 bases). The germline V gene has CDR1 SGHRS and CDR2 YFSETQ. Trimming took off 1 base at V and 1 base at J, with 11 bases between the two ends. CDR3 length: 16 amino acids. CDR3 DNA: TGCGCCAGCAGCTTGTTTGGGGGGTTGAACACCGGGGAGCTGTTTTTT. Protein product: CASSLFGGLNTGELFF.

J is TRBJ2-2 and V is TRBV9, with 9 positions matching TRBD2. V was clipped by 2 bases and J by 7 bases; unmatched bases: 6. CDR1 is SGDLS, CDR2 YYNGEE, per germline. This CDR3 contains 15 residues. The CDR3 DNA reads TGTGCCAGCAGCGTCGCGGGGGGGCAGGTCGGGGAGCTGTTTTTT. It yields the protein CASSVAGGQVGELFF. The complete variable domain, with remaining parts taken from reference TRBV9 and TRBJ2-2, reads DSGVTQTPKHLITATGQRVTLRCSPRSGDLSVYWYQQSLDQGLQFLIQYYNGEERAKGNILERFSAQQFPDLHSELNLSSLELGDSALYFCASSVAGGQVGELFFGEGSRLTVL.

The V gene is TRBV5-1, the J gene TRBJ2-2; D remains unclear. This CDR3 has 13 amino acids. Germline loops: CDR1 SGHRS, CDR2 YFSETQ. With 0 bases removed from V and 7 bases from J, the gap between germline ends came to 7 bases. The CDR3 nucleotides are TGCGCCAGCAGCTTGGTCGTGAGCGGGGAGCTGTTTTTT. Its protein product is CASSLVVSGELFF.

Only a few counts were recorded for this clone. The chain joins TRBV6-5 to TRBJ1-1; D possibly corresponds to TRBD1 (5 bases). V dropped 6 bases and J dropped 9 bases, with 17 bases sitting between them. The CDR3 runs 13 residues. Germline assignment: CDR1 MNHEY and CDR2 SVGAGI. The CDR3 reads CASSLRGTPQAFF. CDR3 nucleotide sequence: TGTGCCAGCAGCCTTAGGGGCACCCCGCAAGCTTTCTTT.

This clone was seen once. This rearrangement joins TRBV7-8 to TRBJ2-7; 10 bases line up with TRBD1. CDR1 and CDR2 from the germline V gene are SGHVS and FQNEAQ. This CDR3 comprises 15 residues. J was trimmed by 5 bases and V by 2 bases; bases with no gene match: 6. This CDR3 reads CASSLQPGQGNEQYF. The CDR3 DNA reads TGTGCCAGCAGCTTACAACCGGGACAGGGGAACGAGCAGTACTTC.

The rearrangement links TRBV11-2 to TRBJ2-3, with TRBD2 matching 8 bases. The CDR3 covers 16 residues. V was clipped by 1 base and J by 2 bases; unmatched bases: 5. Germline loops: CDR1 SGHAT, CDR2 FQNNGV. The CDR3 DNA follows: TGTGCCAGCAGCTTAGGGGCGGGGGGAATCACAGATACGCAGTATTTT. Amino acid sequence: CASSLGAGGITDTQYF.

The chain joins TRBV30 to TRBJ2-7, with 7 positions matching TRBD1. The V gene end was trimmed by 5 bases and the J gene end by 0 bases; junction bases not matched to a gene: 7. The CDR3 covers 14 residues. CDR1 GTSNPN and CDR2 SVGIG come from the germline V gene (reference sequence). The CDR3 sequence is CAWSGQASSYEQYF. The CDR3, as DNA: TGTGCCTGGTCAGGACAGGCGAGCTCCTACGAGCAGTACTTC.

The rearrangement uses TRBV7-2 and TRBJ2-7; D not certain. Trimming cost V 5 bases and J 6 bases, with 11 bases left between them. This CDR3 spans 12 amino acids. Per germline, CDR1 SGHTA and CDR2 FQGNSA. The chain's CDR3 is CASSPPKREQYF. The CDR3 DNA sequence: TGTGCCAGCAGCCCTCCGAAGCGCGAGCAGTACTTC.

The chain links TRBV5-1 to TRBJ2-6, with D perhaps TRBD2 (6 bases). This CDR3 comprises 16 residues. Germline CDR1 reads SGHRS; CDR2 reads YFSETQ. Trimming left V 3 bases short and J 0 bases short, with 10 bases between. This CDR3 is CASSSWGDSGANVLTF. In DNA, the CDR3 is TGCGCCAGCAGCTCGTGGGGGGACTCTGGGGCCAACGTCCTGACTTTC.

The V gene is TRBV10-1, the J gene TRBJ1-2, with 7 bases aligning to TRBD1. V was pared by 4 bases and J by 4 bases, with 15 bases of the junction left unmatched. The germline gives CDR1 WNHNN, CDR2 SYGVQD (reference sequence). This CDR3 is 17 amino acids long. CDR3 DNA sequence: TGCGCCAGCAGTGGCCGGATGGGCGAAGGGGGCATCTATGGCTACACCTTC. Translated: CASSGRMGEGGIYGYTF.

The chain joins TRBV5-6 to TRBJ2-7; the D is unclear. This CDR3 region has 14 residues. V was trimmed by 0 bases and J by 5 bases, leaving 12 bases between them. In germline, CDR1 is SGHDT, CDR2 YYEEEE. The CDR3 region has the DNA TGTGCCAGCAGCTTGGAGCCCGGTCCCCACGAGCAGTACTTC. Residues: CASSLEPGPHEQYF.

This chain's CDR3 is CASRSNTEAFF. CDR3 DNA: TGTGCTAGTAGAAGCAACACTGAAGCTTTCTTT. The chain employs TRBV12-5 and TRBJ1-1; D is unresolved. The CDR3 covers 11 residues. Germline V CDR1 and CDR2: LGHNT, FRNRAP. The V and J ends lost 8 bases and 2 bases respectively, with 6 bases between them.

This chain joins TRBV6-1 and TRBJ1-2; 10 nucleotides line up with TRBD1. The CDR3 extends over 14 amino acids. Per germline, CDR1 MNHNS and CDR2 SASEGT. The V and J ends lost 6 bases and 8 bases, in that order; junction bases with no gene match: 9. The CDR3 loop is CASSDLTGGGGYTF. The CDR3 DNA sequence: TGTGCCAGCAGCGACTTGACAGGGGGCGGCGGCTACACCTTC.

This clone was seen just once. The J gene is TRBJ1-1, the V gene TRBV6-1; the D gene is possibly TRBD1 (5 bases). The CDR3 extends over 13 amino acids. Trimming removed 7 bases at V and 0 bases at J, with 9 bases between. Looked up from germline, CDR1 is MNHNS and CDR2 is SASEGT. The CDR3 coding sequence is TGTGCCAGCAATAGACAGCTGAACACTGAAGCTTTCTTT. The encoded protein is CASNRQLNTEAFF.

The rearrangement links TRBV12-5 to TRBJ2-4, with D perhaps matching TRBD2 (6 bases). This CDR3 contains 15 residues. CDR1 LGHNT and CDR2 FRNRAP come from the germline V gene. Trimming left V 4 bases short and J 0 bases short, with 10 bases between. The CDR3 DNA sequence: TGTGCTAGTGGTTCGGAGGGTATAGCCAAAAACATTCAGTACTTC. It codes for CASGSEGIAKNIQYF.

This chain links TRBV5-4 with TRBJ2-5; 10 bases fit TRBD2. The length of the CDR3 is 14 residues. V dropped 4 bases and J dropped 1; count of bases not matched to a gene: 1. Germline V CDR1 and CDR2: SGHNT, YYREEE (reference sequence). DNA for the CDR3: TGTGCCAGCAGCCGGACTAGCGGCCAAGAGACCCAGTACTTC. It specifies CASSRTSGQETQYF.

The rearrangement uses TRBV7-6 and TRBJ2-2; possible D gene TRBD1, 6 bases. The V and J ends lost 5 bases and 1 base respectively, with 14 bases between them. CDR3 length: 16 residues. Germline V gene lookup returns CDR1 SGHVS and CDR2 FNYEAQ. The CDR3 coding sequence is TGTGCCAGCAGCCCGTTAGAGGGACAGAACACCGGGGAGCTGTTTTTT. The encoded protein is CASSPLEGQNTGELFF.

This clone was detected only a few times. The rearrangement uses TRBV27 and TRBJ1-1, with 8 bases fitting TRBD1. The V gene's germline CDR1 is MNHEY and CDR2 SMNVEV (reference sequence). The length of the CDR3 is 13 residues. The trim removed 6 bases at V and 4 bases at J, leaving 4 bases unmatched. The CDR3 spells CASRTGTGTEAFF. The DNA for the CDR3 is TGTGCCAGCAGAACCGGGACAGGCACTGAAGCTTTCTTT.

This rearrangement joins TRBV6-1 to TRBJ1-2; a weak D match, TRBD1 (6 bases). V lost 5 bases and J 2 bases, leaving 15 bases between the germline ends. Germline V lookup: CDR1 MNHNS, CDR2 SASEGT. The CDR3 has 15 residues. The chain's CDR3 is CASSKRVGANYGYTF. The CDR3 nucleotides read TGTGCCAGCAGTAAACGGGTGGGGGCGAACTATGGCTACACCTTC.